The 31 T cell receptor beta chains below come from one sample, sequenced in a study of shared clonotypes between healthy human individuals. Profiling relied on immunoSEQ multiplex PCR, and the TCRdb table lists in-frame clones only, not all of them. The sample consists of 2 million to 2.5 million clones, 90% to 97% of them appearing once. The specimen sequenced was naive CD4+ T cells sorted from blood. Subset noted: CD45RA+ positively selected. These receptors originate from a man between 18 and 29 years old in good health.

V and J are TRBV19 and TRBJ1-5; 7 nucleotides line up with TRBD1. The germline CDR1 and CDR2 sequences are LNHDA and SQIVND (reference sequence). Trimming cost V 5 bases and J 3 bases; bases outside gene matches: 4. The CDR3 covers 14 residues. The CDR3 protein is CASSPTGNNQPQHF. As DNA, the CDR3 is TGTGCCAGTAGTCCGACAGGGAACAATCAGCCCCAGCATTTT.

J is TRBJ2-5 and V is TRBV25-1; 11 nucleotides match TRBD1. This CDR3 spans 16 amino acids. Germline V gene sequence: CDR1 MGHDK, CDR2 SYGVNS. V dropped 8 bases and J dropped 2; count of bases not matched to a gene: 10. For the CDR3, the DNA is TGTGCCAGCTCACCTTCCGGGACAGGGGGTCAAGAGACCCAGTACTTC. It specifies CASSPSGTGGQETQYF.

The gene calls are TRBV6-1 and TRBJ2-5, with 7 bases matching TRBD2. This CDR3 has 15 residues. Germline V gene sequence: CDR1 MNHNS, CDR2 SASEGT. J gave up 5 bases and V 2 bases, and 8 bases lay outside the gene matches. The CDR3 sequence: CASSESSPREETQYF. In DNA, the CDR3 is TGTGCCAGCAGTGAATCCTCCCCGCGGGAGGAGACCCAGTACTTC.

V gene TRBV11-2 combines with J gene TRBJ2-4; D could derive from TRBD1 or TRBD2 (7 bases each). Germline-derived CDR1 and CDR2 are SGHAT and FQNNGV. Deletions cut 5 bases from V and 10 bases from J, with 21 bases between. The CDR3 spans 15 residues. The CDR3 loop reads CASSPGLGGIWIQYF. The DNA of the CDR3 is TGTGCCAGCAGCCCAGGACTAGGGGGCATTTGGATTCAGTACTTC.

The chain is built from TRBV6-5 and TRBJ2-5, with TRBD2 as a possible D gene (7 bases). There are 15 residues in the CDR3. Trimming removed 0 bases at V and 5 bases at J, with 13 bases between. Per germline, CDR1 MNHEY and CDR2 SVGAGI. The CDR3 bases are TGTGCCAGCAGTTACTCCGGGGGGCAGGCGGAGACCCAGTACTTC. Its translation: CASSYSGGQAETQYF.

This clone was detected only once. The rearrangement joins TRBV7-9 to TRBJ2-7, with D hard to call. This CDR3 spans 15 amino acids. V lost 4 bases and J 0 bases, leaving 13 bases between the germline ends. Germline V CDR1 and CDR2: SEHNR, FQNEAQ (reference sequence). Written as DNA, the CDR3 is TGTGCCAGCAGCTCTGGGCAGGCCAGCTCCTACGAGCAGTACTTC. This gives the protein CASSSGQASSYEQYF.

The chain uses TRBV6-5 and TRBJ2-3; D unresolved. Germline V CDR1 and CDR2: MNHEY, SVGAGI. V was pared by 2 bases and J by 6 bases, with 18 bases between. The CDR3 totals 16 residues. CDR3 nucleotide sequence: TGTGCCAGCAGTTACGCTCAAACTGACGTTTCCGATACGCAGTATTTT. It is translated as CASSYAQTDVSDTQYF.

This clone was found once. The gene calls are TRBV5-8 and TRBJ1-3; D ambiguous. V was shortened by 2 bases and J by 0 bases, with 3 bases between the two germline ends. This CDR3 has 13 amino acids. CDR1 and CDR2 from the germline V gene are SGHTS and YDEGEE. The CDR3 DNA reads TGTGCCAGCAGCTTCTACTCTGGAAACACCATATATTTT. Its protein is CASSFYSGNTIYF.

The CDR3 DNA reads as TGTGCCAGCAGTTATTCGACCTACACTGAAGCTTTCTTT. This codes for CASSYSTYTEAFF. The genes are TRBV6-5 and TRBJ1-1, with D unresolved. With 3 bases removed from V and 3 bases from J, the gap between germline ends came to 8 bases. This CDR3 region has 13 residues. Germline-derived CDR1 and CDR2 are MNHEY and SVGAGI.

V and J are TRBV4-1 and TRBJ1-1; unclear D gene. CDR1 and CDR2 (germline): MGHRA, YSYEKL. CDR3 length: 14 residues. Trimming removed 3 bases at V and 7 bases at J, with 15 bases between. CDR3 residues: CASSQPPGWNEAFF. CDR3 in DNA: TGCGCCAGCAGCCAGCCGCCTGGATGGAATGAAGCTTTCTTT.

This chain joins TRBV6-6 and TRBJ2-7; weak D call: TRBD2 (7 bases). Trimming shortened V by 6 bases and J by 7 bases, and 22 bases separated the two germline ends. CDR3 length: 15 amino acids. Germline V lookup: CDR1 MNHNY, CDR2 SVGAGI (reference sequence). The CDR3 nucleotides are TGTGCCAGCAGCCTTGGGGGGGCCCGGGGAGGAGAGCAGTACTTC. This gives the protein CASSLGGARGGEQYF.

This clone was seen once. This rearrangement joins TRBV5-1 to TRBJ2-1; TRBD2 matches at 10 bases. The CDR3 sequence is 20 residues long. Germline-derived CDR1 and CDR2 are SGHRS and YFSETQ. V was pared by 0 bases and J by 2 bases, with 14 bases of the junction left unmatched. CDR3 loop: CASSLVASGRIALPYNEQFF. The CDR3, as DNA: TGCGCCAGCAGCTTGGTGGCTAGCGGGAGAATCGCCCTGCCCTACAATGAGCAGTTCTTC.

V usage is TRBV2 and J usage is TRBJ1-1, with 8 bases that match TRBD1. The J segment lost 1 base and the V segment lost 6 bases, leaving 13 bases of the junction unmatched. Germline CDR1 is SNHLY and CDR2 is FYNNEI. The CDR3 runs to 17 residues. The CDR3 region is CASRMTGVQFTNTEAFF. The CDR3 DNA reads TGTGCCAGCAGGATGACAGGGGTCCAGTTTACGAACACTGAAGCTTTCTTT.

For this clone: Additional DNA sequences in this sample encode the identical CDR3. V is TRBV18 and J is TRBJ2-7, with D possibly TRBD1 on 5 matching bases. Germline V gene data show CDR1 as KGHSH and CDR2 as LQKENI. CDR3 length: 13 amino acids. Trimming shortened V by 1 base and J by 3 bases, and 7 bases separated the two germline ends. The DNA for the CDR3 is TGTGCCAGCTCACCACGGGGCGACTACGAGCAGTACTTC. Translation gives CASSPRGDYEQYF.

The gene calls are TRBV30 and TRBJ2-7, with a tentative D call TRBD1 (6 bases). The CDR3 contains 12 residues. V dropped 4 bases and J dropped 0 bases, with 7 bases sitting between them. Germline CDR1 and CDR2: GTSNPN and SVGIG (reference sequence). CDR3 nucleotides: TGTGCCTGGACCAGGGGCTCCTACGAGCAGTACTTC. This translates into CAWTRGSYEQYF.

The chain combines TRBV10-2 with TRBJ2-7; D is undetermined. V was cut by 5 bases and J by 7 bases, with 9 bases left in between. Looked up from germline, CDR1 is WSHSY and CDR2 is SAAADI. The CDR3 spans 11 residues. This CDR3 is CASSPRYEQYF. The DNA of the CDR3 is TGCGCCAGCAGTCCTAGGTATGAGCAGTACTTC.

The V and J genes are TRBV27 and TRBJ2-7; a weak D match, TRBD1 (5 bases). The V and J ends lost 3 bases and 3 bases respectively, with 9 bases between them. The CDR3 loop spans 13 amino acids. CDR1 and CDR2 (germline): MNHEY, SMNVEV (reference sequence). CDR3 nucleotides: TGTGCCAGCAGTTTCCAGGGTCTCTACGAGCAGTACTTC. Translating gives CASSFQGLYEQYF.

This clone was seen a single time. The chain recombines TRBV19 with TRBJ2-5; no firm D call. Trimming took off 1 base at V and 0 bases at J, with 12 bases between the two ends. CDR1 and CDR2 from the germline V gene are LNHDA and SQIVND (reference sequence). The length of the CDR3 is 16 residues. CDR3 nucleotide sequence: TGTGCCAGTAGTATAGGAAAGGCCAGATACCAAGAGACCCAGTACTTC. This codes for CASSIGKARYQETQYF.

The chain is built from TRBV6-1 and TRBJ2-6; no definite D call. The V gene's germline CDR1 is MNHNS and CDR2 SASEGT. Deletions cut 8 bases from V and 5 bases from J, with 10 bases between. The CDR3 has 13 residues. The CDR3 sequence is CASSLEWANVLTF. CDR3 in DNA: TGTGCCAGCTCTCTCGAGTGGGCCAACGTCCTGACTTTC.

The chain uses TRBV4-3 and TRBJ2-1; D is unresolved. Trimming stripped 0 bases from V and 13 bases from J, with 16 bases between. The CDR3 spans 14 residues. The V gene's germline CDR1 is LGHNA and CDR2 YSLEER. CDR3 nucleotide sequence: TGCGCCAGCAGCCAAGATCTAACGGTTTTAATACAGTTCTTC. Translating gives CASSQDLTVLIQFF.

The genes are TRBV2 and TRBJ1-4, with D possibly matching TRBD1 (6 bases). CDR1 and CDR2 from the germline V gene are SNHLY and FYNNEI. This CDR3 contains 16 residues. V was clipped by 7 bases and J by 2 bases, with 17 bases between them. CDR3 loop: CASKAGRGVTNEKLFF. The CDR3 DNA sequence: TGTGCCAGCAAGGCGGGCAGGGGAGTTACTAATGAAAAACTGTTTTTT.

Regarding this clone: Other DNA sequences in this sample translate to the same CDR3. The chain joins TRBV2 to TRBJ2-2; possible D gene TRBD2, 6 bases. This CDR3 spans 13 amino acids. V lost 7 bases to trimming and J lost 2 bases, with 8 bases between them. CDR1 and CDR2 (germline): SNHLY, FYNNEI. The CDR3 sequence: CASTGENTGELFF. The CDR3 DNA follows: TGTGCCAGCACGGGAGAAAACACCGGGGAGCTGTTTTTT. Combining the CDR3 with reference TRBV2 and TRBJ2-2 gives the whole variable domain EPEVTQTPSHQVTQMGQEVILRCVPISNHLYFYWYRQILGQKVEFLVSFYNNEISEKSEIFDDQFSVERPDGSNFTLKIRSTKLEDSAMYFCASTGENTGELFFGEGSRLTVL.

This chain joins TRBV29-1 and TRBJ2-7; D is undetermined. Germline V gene data show CDR1 as SQVTM and CDR2 as ANQGSEA. V lost 5 bases and J lost 3, with 14 bases in between. The CDR3 runs to 13 residues. DNA for the CDR3: TGCAGCGTTAAAACTGAGCCTCACTACGAGCAGTACTTC. It is translated as CSVKTEPHYEQYF.

V is TRBV4-2 and J is TRBJ1-4; maybe TRBD1 (6 bases). The germline gives CDR1 LGHNA, CDR2 YNFKEQ. V was shortened by 0 bases and J by 7 bases, with 15 bases between the two germline ends. This CDR3 comprises 16 residues. The CDR3 reads CASSQDYGGQGEKLFF. CDR3 sequence (DNA): TGTGCCAGCAGCCAAGATTATGGGGGGCAGGGTGAAAAACTGTTTTTT.

This sequence joins TRBV5-1 and TRBJ1-1, with TRBD1 as a possible D gene (5 bases). Germline-derived CDR1 and CDR2 are SGHRS and YFSETQ. This CDR3 comprises 15 residues. Between the trimmed V and J ends, which lost 2 bases and 4 bases, there was a span of 15 bases. Here the CDR3 reads CASSFQGRELTEAFF. The CDR3 DNA sequence: TGCGCCAGCAGCTTCCAGGGACGGGAGCTCACTGAAGCTTTCTTT.

The V call is TRBV5-8, the J call TRBJ2-7; D gene uncertain. The CDR3 sequence is 12 residues long. In germline, CDR1 is SGHTS, CDR2 YDEGEE. V was shortened by 0 bases and J by 6 bases, with 7 bases between the two germline ends. The CDR3 is CASSLERGEQYF. The CDR3, as DNA: TGTGCCAGCAGCTTGGAGCGCGGCGAGCAGTACTTC.

CDR3 sequence: CASSPGREGNSYNSPLHF. The CDR3 DNA reads as TGTGCCAGCAGTCCTGGGCGGGAAGGAAACTCCTATAATTCACCCCTCCACTTT. The rearrangement uses TRBV27 and TRBJ1-6; no reliable D call. Germline values: CDR1 MNHEY, CDR2 SMNVEV (reference sequence). With 5 bases removed from V and 0 bases from J, the gap between germline ends came to 17 bases. The CDR3 runs to 18 residues.

The gene calls are TRBV28 and TRBJ2-7; TRBD1 agrees at 7 bases. The CDR3 is 15 residues long. CDR1 is MDHEN, CDR2 SYDVKM, per germline. Losses at the gene ends were 3 bases for V and 3 bases for J; bases not matched to a gene: 8. The CDR3 DNA reads TGTGCCAGCAGTTTGTCGATACAGGGGATCTACGAGCAGTACTTC. Translation gives CASSLSIQGIYEQYF.

In DNA, the CDR3 is TGTGCCAGCAGTCCCTTGGGAGGGGCCAGCCGGAACACCGGGGAGCTGTTTTTT. Translation gives CASSPLGGASRNTGELFF. The V and J genes are TRBV5-6 and TRBJ2-2, with 7 bases lining up with TRBD2. CDR3 length equals 18 residues. Germline loops: CDR1 SGHDT, CDR2 YYEEEE. V trimming: 5 bases; J trimming: 1 base; junction bases outside the gene matches: 14.

The chain recombines TRBV19 with TRBJ1-2; tentatively, D is TRBD1 (5 bases). V was clipped by 7 bases and J by 7 bases, with 16 bases between them. This CDR3 is 13 amino acids long. Germline assignment: CDR1 LNHDA and CDR2 SQIVND (reference sequence). Here the CDR3 reads CASTIRQGIGYTF. For the CDR3, the DNA is TGTGCCAGTACCATTCGGCAGGGAATTGGCTACACCTTC. Full variable domain (outside the CDR3, taken from reference TRBV19 and TRBJ1-2): DGGITQSPKYLFRKEGQNVTLSCEQNLNHDAMYWYRQDPGQGLRLIYYSQIVNDFQKGDIAEGYSVSREKKESFPLTVTSAQKNPTAFYLCASTIRQGIGYTFGSGTRLTVV.

The V and J genes are TRBV10-3 and TRBJ2-2; D unresolved. The V gene lost 10 bases and the J gene lost 4 bases, with 16 bases spanning the gap. CDR1 ENHRY and CDR2 SYGVKD come from the germline V gene. CDR3 length: 14 amino acids. The CDR3 loop is CATKTWASTGELFF. Here the CDR3 DNA reads TGTGCCACTAAAACTTGGGCGAGCACCGGGGAGCTGTTTTTT.